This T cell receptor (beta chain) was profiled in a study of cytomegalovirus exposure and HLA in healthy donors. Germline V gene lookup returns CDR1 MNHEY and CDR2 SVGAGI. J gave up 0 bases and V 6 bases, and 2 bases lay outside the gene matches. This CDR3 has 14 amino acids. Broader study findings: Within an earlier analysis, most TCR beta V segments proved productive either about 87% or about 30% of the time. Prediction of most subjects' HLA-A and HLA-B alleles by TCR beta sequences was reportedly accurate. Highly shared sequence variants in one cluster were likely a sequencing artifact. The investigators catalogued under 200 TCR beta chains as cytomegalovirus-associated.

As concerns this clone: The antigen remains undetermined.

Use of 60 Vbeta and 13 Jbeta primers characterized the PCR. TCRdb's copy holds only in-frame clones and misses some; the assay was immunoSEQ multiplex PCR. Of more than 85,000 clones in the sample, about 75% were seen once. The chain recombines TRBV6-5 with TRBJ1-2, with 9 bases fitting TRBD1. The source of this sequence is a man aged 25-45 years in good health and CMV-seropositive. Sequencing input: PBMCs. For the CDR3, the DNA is TGTGCCAGCAGCCGGGACAGGGCTAACTATGGCTACACCTTC. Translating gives CASSRDRANYGYTF.